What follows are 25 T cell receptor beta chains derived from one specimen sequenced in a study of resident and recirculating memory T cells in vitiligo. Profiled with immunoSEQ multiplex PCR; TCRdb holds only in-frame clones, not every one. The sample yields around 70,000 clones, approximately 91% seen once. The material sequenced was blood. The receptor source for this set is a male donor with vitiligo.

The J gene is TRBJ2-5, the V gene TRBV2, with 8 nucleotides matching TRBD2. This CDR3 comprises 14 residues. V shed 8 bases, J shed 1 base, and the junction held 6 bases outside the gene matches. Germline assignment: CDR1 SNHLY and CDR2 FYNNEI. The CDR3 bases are TGTGCCAGCTCAAAACTAGCGGTCCAAGAGACCCAGTACTTC. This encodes CASSKLAVQETQYF. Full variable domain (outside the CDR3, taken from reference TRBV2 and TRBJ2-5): EPEVTQTPSHQVTQMGQEVILRCVPISNHLYFYWYRQILGQKVEFLVSFYNNEISEKSEIFDDQFSVERPDGSNFTLKIRSTKLEDSAMYFCASSKLAVQETQYFGPGTRLLVL.

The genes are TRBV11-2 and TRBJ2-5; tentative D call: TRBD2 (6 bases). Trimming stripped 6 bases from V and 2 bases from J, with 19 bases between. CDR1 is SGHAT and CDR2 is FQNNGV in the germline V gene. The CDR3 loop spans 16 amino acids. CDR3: CASSSRPSDPQETQYF. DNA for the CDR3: TGTGCCAGCAGTTCGCGGCCTAGCGACCCACAAGAGACCCAGTACTTC.

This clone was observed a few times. Written as DNA, the CDR3 is TGTGCCAGCAGCTTAGGCCCGGGGGGGCAAGAGACCCAGTACTTC. Protein sequence: CASSLGPGGQETQYF. The gene calls are TRBV11-3 and TRBJ2-5; TRBD2 matches 8 bases. CDR1 is SGHNT and CDR2 is YENEEA in the germline V gene. The CDR3 spans 15 residues. V trimming: 1 base; J trimming: 2 bases; junction bases outside the gene matches: 3.

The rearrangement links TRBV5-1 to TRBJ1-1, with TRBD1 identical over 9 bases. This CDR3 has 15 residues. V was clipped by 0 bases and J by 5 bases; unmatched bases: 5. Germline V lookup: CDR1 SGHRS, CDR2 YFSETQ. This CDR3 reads CASSLGDRERTEAFF. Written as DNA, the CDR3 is TGCGCCAGCAGCTTGGGGGACAGGGAGCGGACTGAAGCTTTCTTT.

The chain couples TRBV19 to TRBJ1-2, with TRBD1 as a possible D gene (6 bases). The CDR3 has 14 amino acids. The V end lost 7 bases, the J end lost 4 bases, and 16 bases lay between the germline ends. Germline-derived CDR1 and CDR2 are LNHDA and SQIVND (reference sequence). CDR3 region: CASKGGGIGYGYTF. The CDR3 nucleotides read TGTGCCAGTAAGGGTGGGGGCATAGGCTATGGCTACACCTTC.

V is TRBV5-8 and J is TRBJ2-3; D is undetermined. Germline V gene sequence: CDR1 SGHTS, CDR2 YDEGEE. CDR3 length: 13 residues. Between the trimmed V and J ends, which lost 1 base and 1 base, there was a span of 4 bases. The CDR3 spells CASSLLGTDTQYF. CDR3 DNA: TGTGCCAGCAGCTTGTTAGGCACAGATACGCAGTATTTT.

DNA of the CDR3: TGTGCCAGCACCCCCGGGACAGGGGCCGAGCAGTACTTC. As protein: CASTPGTGAEQYF. The chain links TRBV6-5 to TRBJ2-7, with 10 bases aligning to TRBD1. V shed 7 bases, J shed 6 bases, and the junction held 6 bases outside the gene matches. Germline loops: CDR1 MNHEY, CDR2 SVGAGI. CDR3 length: 13 residues.

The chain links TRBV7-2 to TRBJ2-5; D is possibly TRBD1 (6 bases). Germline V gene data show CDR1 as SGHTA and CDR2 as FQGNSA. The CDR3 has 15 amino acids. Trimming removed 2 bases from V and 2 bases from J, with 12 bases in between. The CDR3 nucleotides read TGTGCCAGCAGCTTACGCACGACAGGACAAGAGACCCAGTACTTC. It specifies CASSLRTTGQETQYF.

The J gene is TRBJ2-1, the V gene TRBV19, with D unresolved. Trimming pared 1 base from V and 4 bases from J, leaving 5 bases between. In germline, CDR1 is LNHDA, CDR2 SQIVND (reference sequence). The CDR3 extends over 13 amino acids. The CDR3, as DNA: TGTGCCAGTAGTATAGCCGGGTACAATGAGCAGTTCTTC. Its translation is CASSIAGYNEQFF.

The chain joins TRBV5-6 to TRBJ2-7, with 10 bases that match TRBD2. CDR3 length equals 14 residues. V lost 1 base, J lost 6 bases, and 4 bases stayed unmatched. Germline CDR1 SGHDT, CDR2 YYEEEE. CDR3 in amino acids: CASSLPSGGAEQYF. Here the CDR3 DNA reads TGTGCCAGCAGCTTGCCCAGCGGGGGGGCCGAGCAGTACTTC.

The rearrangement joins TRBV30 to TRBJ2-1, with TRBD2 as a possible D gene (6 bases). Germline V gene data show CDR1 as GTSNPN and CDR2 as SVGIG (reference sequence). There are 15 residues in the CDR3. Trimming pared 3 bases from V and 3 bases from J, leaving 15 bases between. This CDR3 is CAWRPFGGVYNEQFF. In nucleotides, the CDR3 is TGTGCCTGGAGACCTTTCGGAGGGGTCTACAATGAGCAGTTCTTC.

The CDR3 here is CASSLPGGNTIYF. In DNA form, the CDR3 reads TGTGCCAGCAGCTTGCCAGGGGGAAACACCATATATTTT. The chain links TRBV5-5 to TRBJ1-3; maybe TRBD1 (5 bases). Per the germline V gene, CDR1 is SGHKS and CDR2 is YYEKEE (reference sequence). This CDR3 has 13 amino acids. Between the trimmed V and J ends, which lost 1 base and 4 bases, there was a span of 6 bases. Supplemented by reference TRBV5-5 and TRBJ1-3, the full variable domain reads DAGVTQSPTHLIKTRGQQVTLRCSPISGHKSVSWYQQVLGQGPQFIFQYYEKEERGRGNFPDRFSARQFPNYSSELNVNALLLGDSALYLCASSLPGGNTIYFGEGSWLTVV.

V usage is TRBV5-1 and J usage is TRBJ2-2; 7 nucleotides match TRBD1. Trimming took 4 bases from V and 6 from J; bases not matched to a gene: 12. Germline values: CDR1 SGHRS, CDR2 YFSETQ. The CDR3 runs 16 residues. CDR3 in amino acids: CASSLALSTGAGELFF. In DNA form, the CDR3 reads TGCGCCAGCAGCCTGGCCCTCTCTACAGGGGCCGGGGAGCTGTTTTTT.

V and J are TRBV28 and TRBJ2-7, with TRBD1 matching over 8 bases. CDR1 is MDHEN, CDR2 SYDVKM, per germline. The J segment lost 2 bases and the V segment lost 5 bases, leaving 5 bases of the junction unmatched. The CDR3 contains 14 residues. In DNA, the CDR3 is TGTGCCAGCAGTGCCGACAGGGGAACCTACGAGCAGTACTTC. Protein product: CASSADRGTYEQYF. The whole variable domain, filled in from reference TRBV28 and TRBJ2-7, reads DVKVTQSSRYLVKRTGEKVFLECVQDMDHENMFWYRQDPGLGLRLIYFSYDVKMKEKGDIPEGYSVSREKKERFSLILESASTNQTSMYLCASSADRGTYEQYFGPGTRLTVT.

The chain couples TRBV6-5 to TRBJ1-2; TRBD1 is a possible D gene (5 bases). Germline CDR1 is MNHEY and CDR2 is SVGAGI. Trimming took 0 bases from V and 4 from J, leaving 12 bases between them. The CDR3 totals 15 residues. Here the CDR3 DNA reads TGTGCCAGCAGTTACTCGCAGGGCGTCCTCTATGGCTACACCTTC. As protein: CASSYSQGVLYGYTF.

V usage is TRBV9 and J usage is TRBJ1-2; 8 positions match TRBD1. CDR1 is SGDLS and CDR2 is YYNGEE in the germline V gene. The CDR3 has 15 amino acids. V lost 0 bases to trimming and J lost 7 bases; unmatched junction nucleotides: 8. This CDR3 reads CASSVGGDRGRGYTF. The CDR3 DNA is TGTGCCAGCAGCGTAGGAGGAGACAGGGGTCGTGGCTACACCTTC.

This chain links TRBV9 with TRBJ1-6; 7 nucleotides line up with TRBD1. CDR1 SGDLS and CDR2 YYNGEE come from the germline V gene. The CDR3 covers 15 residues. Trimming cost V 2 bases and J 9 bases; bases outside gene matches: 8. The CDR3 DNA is TGTGCCAGCAGCGTGACAGGGTCTCAAGCTTCACCCCTCCACTTT. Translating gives CASSVTGSQASPLHF.

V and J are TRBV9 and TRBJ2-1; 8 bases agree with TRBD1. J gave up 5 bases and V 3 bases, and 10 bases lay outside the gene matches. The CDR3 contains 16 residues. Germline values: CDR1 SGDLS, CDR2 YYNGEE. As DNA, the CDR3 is TGTGCCAGCAGCGACGGACAGGGAAGGACCGACAATGAGCAGTTCTTC. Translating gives CASSDGQGRTDNEQFF.

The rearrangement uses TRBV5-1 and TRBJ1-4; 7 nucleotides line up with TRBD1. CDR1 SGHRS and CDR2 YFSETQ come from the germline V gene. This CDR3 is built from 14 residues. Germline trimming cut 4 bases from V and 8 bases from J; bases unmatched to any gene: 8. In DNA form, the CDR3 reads TGCGCCAGCAGCACTGGGACAGTCGGGGAAAAACTGTTTTTT. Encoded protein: CASSTGTVGEKLFF. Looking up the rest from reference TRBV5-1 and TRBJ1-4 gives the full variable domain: KAGVTQTPRYLIKTRGQQVTLSCSPISGHRSVSWYQQTPGQGLQFLFEYFSETQRNKGNFPGRFSGRQFSNSRSEMNVSTLELGDSALYLCASSTGTVGEKLFFGSGTQLSVL.

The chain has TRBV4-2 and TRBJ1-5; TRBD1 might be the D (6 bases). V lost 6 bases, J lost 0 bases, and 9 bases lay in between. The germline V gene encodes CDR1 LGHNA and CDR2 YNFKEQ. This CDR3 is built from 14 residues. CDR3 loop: CASRQGGSNQPQHF. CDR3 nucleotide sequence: TGTGCCAGCAGACAGGGCGGTAGCAATCAGCCCCAGCATTTT.

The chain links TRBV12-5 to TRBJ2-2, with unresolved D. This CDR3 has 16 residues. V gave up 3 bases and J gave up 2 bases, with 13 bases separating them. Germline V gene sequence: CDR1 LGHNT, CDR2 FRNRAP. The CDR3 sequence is CASGFWAGLNTGELFF. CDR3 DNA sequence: TGTGCTAGTGGTTTTTGGGCAGGCTTAAACACCGGGGAGCTGTTTTTT.

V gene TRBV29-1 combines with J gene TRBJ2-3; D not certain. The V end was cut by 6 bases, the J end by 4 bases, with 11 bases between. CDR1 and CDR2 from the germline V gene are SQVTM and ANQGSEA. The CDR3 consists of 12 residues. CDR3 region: CSVLVTADTQYF. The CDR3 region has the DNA TGCAGCGTGCTAGTGACTGCAGATACGCAGTATTTT.

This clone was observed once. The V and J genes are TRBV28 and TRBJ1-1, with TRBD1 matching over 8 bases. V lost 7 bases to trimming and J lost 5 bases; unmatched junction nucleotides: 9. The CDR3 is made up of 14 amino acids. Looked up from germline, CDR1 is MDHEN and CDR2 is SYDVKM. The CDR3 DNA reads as TGTGCCAGCAAGTTGGCAGGGGGCCGGACTGAAGCTTTCTTT. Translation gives CASKLAGGRTEAFF.

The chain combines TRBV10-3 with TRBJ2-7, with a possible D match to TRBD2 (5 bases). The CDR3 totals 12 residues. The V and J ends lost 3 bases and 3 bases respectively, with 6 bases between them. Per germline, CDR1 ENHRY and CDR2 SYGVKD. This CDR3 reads CAISERGYEQYF. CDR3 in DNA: TGTGCCATCAGTGAACGGGGCTACGAGCAGTACTTC.

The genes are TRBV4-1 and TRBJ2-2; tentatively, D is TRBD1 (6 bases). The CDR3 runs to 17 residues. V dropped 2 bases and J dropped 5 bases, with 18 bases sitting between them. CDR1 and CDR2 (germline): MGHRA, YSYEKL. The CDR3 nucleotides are TGCGCCAGCAGCCAACCTACAGGGAAATATCAAACCGGGGAGCTGTTTTTT. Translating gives CASSQPTGKYQTGELFF.